This paragraph reports one T cell receptor (beta chain). It lacks a known antigen. Per-base quality was not reported, and no clone a single base away is much larger than it. The source of the sample is a study of CD8 T cell repertoires and HIV-1 epitope variants (TCRdb year 2020). Context from the whole study: Twenty-five peptides representing autologous and known Gag and Nef epitope variants were each used to stimulate T cells in separate culture wells. A CMV, EBV and flu peptide pool, the Ebola AY9 epitope as negative control, and a no-peptide well were included as control conditions. The epitopes tested were three Gag epitope families plus Nef HW9 and YT9. Using the EasySep Human T Cell Enrichment Kit, T cells were enriched and then co-cultured with an equal number of autologous T cell-negative cells acting as antigen-presenting cells. The cultures were grown for more than 9 days in IMDM with gentamicin, and half of the media was changed on days 3 and 7 with IL-2, IL-7 and IL-15 added. An aliquot of 1M T cells was saved as an uncultured baseline condition, separate from the roughly 80 T cell cultures. Running each culture condition in triplicate, except for one peptide done in duplicate, gave a total of about 80 T cell cultures.

Sequencing of TCR beta CDR3 regions was done on the immunoSEQ platform at survey depth. The QIAamp DNA micro kit was used to extract genomic DNA from every cultured and uncultured CD8+ T cell population. The published analysis was carried out like this. Any sample with under 5,000 productive reads was excluded, and this exclusion removed about 6% of the roughly 80 cultures stimulated with HIV peptides. A MANAFEST web app trimmed sequences to CDR3 and removed nonproductive sequences, CDR3s under 5 amino acids, and those not starting C or ending F/W. Antigen-specific clonotypes had to expand in at least 2 of 3 replicates versus no-peptide control at FDR 0.01, only within one epitope family. Specific clonotypes also needed at least fivefold higher frequency than in wells stimulated with peptides from other epitope families. TCRdb provides this immuneACCESS table in a form limited to in-frame rearrangements. Some clones are lacking; in checked studies, under half of them reflect an unresolved V gene, and why the rest are absent is not known. Clone size and the V and J calls come from that table; the DNA yielded D and trimming. The sample table shows about 6,300 clones, and 65% to 80% are seen once. The ten top clones hold approximately 40% of the sample.

CDR1 SGHNT and CDR2 YYREEE are derived from the germline V gene (reference sequence). Reading from cysteine to phenylalanine, the CDR3 counts 13 amino acids. This entry keeps only the CDR3 DNA: 39 bases, framed from base 1. The junction shows trimming of 5 bases on V and 4 bases on J, plus 10 bases between the germline ends. The EasySep Human CD8+ T Cell Enrichment Kit was used on day 10 to isolate CD8+ T cells from every culture. Broad study findings and their caveats: Fewer than ten antigen-specific TCR beta clonotypes were identified, of which more than five appeared to be cross-reactive for autologous or known escape epitope variants. The assay identified only TCR beta chains and indicated proliferation in response to antigen, without indicating T cell function or cytokine profile. Five clonotypes recognized the Nef KF9 family and one clonotype recognized the HW9 family, while no responses to the TAALDMSHF plasma variant were seen.

Sequencing was done on a sample of cultured CD8+ T cells derived from PBMCs. The V gene is TRBV5-4 and the J gene is TRBJ2-1; a weak D assignment points to TRBD2 (6 bases agree). This sequence originates from a male donor with HIV. The CDR3 corresponds to CASSRSGYNEQFF. The nucleotides read TGTGCCAGCAGTCGTAGCGGATACAATGAGCAGTTCTTC.